This T cell receptor beta chain was observed in a study of blood T cell repertoires in COVID-19. Whole-study context: Both acute and convalescent COVID-19 samples were obtained from the United States, Italy and Spain. PBMCs, B-cell-depleted T cells, or T cells were the source of the cDNA or gDNA that made up the material.

Per the authors' pipeline: Amplification with reference gene primers provided the estimates of nucleated cell counts. Using immunoSEQ multiplex PCR, the repertoire was profiled, and TCRdb retains in-frame clones only, with some absent. The V and J calls and clone size come from that table; D and trimming were worked out from the DNA. The sample yields a few hundred thousand clones, 75% to 90% seen once. V lost 0 bases and J lost 1, with 6 bases in between. The CDR3 sequence is 14 residues long. Germline CDR1 reads SGDLS; CDR2 reads YYNGEE. The sequence was collected from a man aged 30 to 39 with acute or convalescent COVID-19. Sequencing was carried out using peripheral blood. This chain connects TRBV9 to TRBJ2-3, with unresolved D. Here the CDR3 DNA reads TGTGCCAGCAGCGTAGAATCCGGCACAGATACGCAGTATTTT. Translating gives CASSVESGTDTQYF.